This TCR beta chain was found in a study of response to subunit inactivated influenza vaccine (dated by TCRdb to the late 2010s). At the level of the whole study: To follow how T cells responded to a trivalent subunit inactivated influenza vaccine, the researchers relied on deep quantitative profiling of the T cell receptor repertoire. Overall study outcomes, separate from this receptor: It was suggested by the authors that each seasonal influenza vaccination may recruit only a limited number of new T cells.

The method was RT-PCR. Sequenced on an Illumina HiSeq 2500. TCRdb reprocessed the public reads (quality trimming at Q25 with fastp, clone calling with MiXCR) and kept in-frame beta chains. Rows matching on CDR3 protein sequence are summarized as one entry with the most common DNA and genes. The sample includes about 570,000 distinct CDR3 sequences, with around 11% observed a single time. The ten largest make up approximately 10% of the sample. A remark on this clonotype: Its antigen is not yet known. It has no much larger one-base neighbor in the sample; base qualities were not kept.

The same sample was also studied in work on T cells expressing NK-cell markers. The second study, in turn, reports: The TCR beta cDNA libraries were made using 5'RACE template switching, a step that added both a universal primer site and unique molecular identifiers. Three sorted T-cell subsets (CD3+CD56+NKG2C+, CD3+CD56+NKG2C- and CD3+CD56-NKG2C+) from several donors had their TCR beta-chain repertoires profiled. Among the eight sequenced donors, only one was HCMV-seronegative, while the other seven were HCMV-seropositive. To restrict sorting to alphabetaTCR-expressing T cells, an anti-gammadeltaTCR antibody was added in several experiments. In a handful of donors, the dominant CD3+CD56+NKG2C+ clonotypes were found to rank among the top 10 CD8+ clonotypes and to make up about 1.0-7.5% of CD8+ T cells. Those dominant clonotypes were again the most abundant among CD3+CD56-NKG2C+ cells in a few donors, at 28.3-60.1%. It remained unclear whether the expanded NKG2C-expressing T cell clones were specific for HCMV antigens. Randomly selected healthy volunteers, three men and five women, were used as the eight sequenced donors. A commercial ELISA kit detecting HCMV-specific IgG in serum was used to determine HCMV serostatus. Ficoll density gradient centrifugation was used to isolate peripheral blood mononuclear cells from blood. For six donors, bulk peripheral blood T-cell repertoires were also sequenced from unsorted PBMC. cDNA synthesis was primed from the TCR beta constant segment and was followed by two successive PCR amplification steps. Libraries were sequenced as 2 x 150 bp reads on Illumina HiSeq 2000/2500, MiSeq or NextSeq. MIGEC handled demultiplexing of the reads and grouping by UMI, while MiTCR was used to assemble and quantify clonotypes. To remove erroneous sequences, TCR cDNA sequences were retained only when supported by two or more reads. Downstream repertoire analysis used the tcR package, and clonotypes were matched across fractions by CDR3 nucleotide sequence plus V segment. VDJmatch was used to annotate antigen specificity against VDJdb, with one amino acid substitution in CDR3 allowed.

The material was PBMCs from blood, obtained on the day of vaccination. This TCR derives from a man aged 50 or older who received an inactivated influenza vaccine. Donor details come from another sample of the same person, matched by shared clones.

The CDR3 amino acid sequence is: CASSRFAGSVVSKQETQYF. In nucleotides, the sequence is TGCGCCAGCAGCCGTTTCGCGGGGTCGGTCGTGTCGAAGCAAGAGACCCAGTACTTC. Recombination linked TRBV5-1 to TRBJ2-5; a tentative D match to TRBD2 spans 6 bases. Sequences SGHRS (CDR1) and YFSETQ (CDR2) are obtained from the germline V gene. Spanning cysteine to phenylalanine, the CDR3 consists of 19 amino acids. CDR3 DNA only is kept here, 57 bases in frame from base 1. V lost 4 bases and J lost 2 bases; the stretch between them is 27 bases long. Beyond the CDR3, the reference TRBV5-1 and TRBJ2-5 genes provide the residues; the full variable domain reads: KAGVTQTPRYLIKTRGQQVTLSCSPISGHRSVSWYQQTPGQGLQFLFEYFSETQRNKGNFPGRFSGRQFSNSRSEMNVSTLELGDSALYLCASSRFAGSVVSKQETQYFGPGTRLLVL.